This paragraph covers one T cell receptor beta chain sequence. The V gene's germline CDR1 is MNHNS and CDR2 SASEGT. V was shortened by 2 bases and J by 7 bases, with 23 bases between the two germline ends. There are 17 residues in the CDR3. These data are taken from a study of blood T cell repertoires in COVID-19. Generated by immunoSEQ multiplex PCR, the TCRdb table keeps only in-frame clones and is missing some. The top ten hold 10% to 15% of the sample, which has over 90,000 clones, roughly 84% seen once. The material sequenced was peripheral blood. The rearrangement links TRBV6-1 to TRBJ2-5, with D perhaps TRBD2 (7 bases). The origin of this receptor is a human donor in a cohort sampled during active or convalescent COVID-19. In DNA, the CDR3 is TGTGCCAGCAGTGAAACTCACCGGGGGGCCGCCCGGGGGACCCAGTACTTC. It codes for CASSETHRGAARGTQYF.